A selection of T cell receptor beta chains follows, all from one sample in a study of long-term antiretroviral therapy in people with HIV. The table came from immunoSEQ multiplex PCR; TCRdb's copy has only in-frame clones and leaves some out. The sample lists 35,000 to 40,000 clones; around four fifths were seen once. This specimen was unsorted PBMCs, taken 0.3 years after starting antiretroviral therapy. The receptors were gathered from a man younger than 30 with HIV. CDR3s include the opening cysteine and the closing phenylalanine or tryptophan. The D gene is left open where the match is weak. For some rows the clone size is stated as once, few or many, or as a class when expanded; others skip it.

j_call d_call v_call clone_size cdr3_aa cdr3_nt
TRBJ2-2 NA TRBV27 NA CASSLSSGHGGELFF TGTGCCAGCAGTTTATCCTCGGGGCATGGCGGGGAGCTGTTTTTT
TRBJ2-7 NA TRBV18 few CASSPAREVYEQYF TGTGCCAGCTCACCCGCAAGAGAGGTCTACGAGCAGTACTTC
TRBJ2-7 NA TRBV11-2 NA CASSPLPRTRSYEQYF TGTGCCAGCAGCCCCCTCCCACGGACCCGCTCCTACGAGCAGTACTTC
TRBJ1-1 TRBD1 TRBV5-4 NA CASSLGGGQMGTEAFF TGTGCCAGCAGCTTGGGGGGGGGACAGATGGGGACTGAAGCTTTCTTT
TRBJ1-1 NA TRBV14 NA CASSHRGSTEAFF TGTGCCAGCAGCCACCGGGGGAGTACTGAAGCTTTCTTT
TRBJ1-4 NA TRBV4-2 NA CASSQSGLFTTNEKLFF TGTGCCAGCAGCCAAAGCGGGCTATTTACAACTAATGAAAAACTGTTTTTT
TRBJ1-2 TRBD1 TRBV19 NA CASGTGFIGYTF TGTGCCAGTGGGACAGGGTTTATTGGCTACACCTTC
TRBJ1-4 NA TRBV18 NA CASSRPGENEKLFF TGTGCCAGCTCACGACCCGGGGAAAATGAAAAACTGTTTTTT
TRBJ2-5 NA TRBV10-3 NA CAIAGEETQYF TGTGCCATCGCAGGCGAAGAGACCCAGTACTTC
TRBJ2-3 TRBD2 TRBV6-6 NA CASSYPSGVSTDTQYF TGTGCCAGCAGTTACCCTAGCGGGGTTAGCACAGATACGCAGTATTTT
TRBJ2-3 TRBD2 TRBV19 NA CASSPPHGTSGSDTQYF TGTGCCAGTAGTCCTCCTCACGGGACTAGCGGGAGTGATACGCAGTATTTT
TRBJ2-1 NA TRBV5-5 NA CASSLGQNPYNEQFF TGTGCCAGCAGCTTGGGACAAAACCCGTACAATGAGCAGTTCTTC
TRBJ2-7 NA TRBV6-6 NA CASKAISYEQYF TGTGCCAGCAAGGCAATCTCCTACGAGCAGTACTTC
TRBJ2-6 NA TRBV7-9 NA CASSLRGRGANVLTF TGTGCCAGCAGCTTACGAGGGAGAGGGGCCAACGTCCTGACTTTC
TRBJ1-2 TRBD1 TRBV28 NA CASRSGQGHGYTF TGTGCCAGCAGATCGGGACAGGGCCATGGCTACACCTTC
TRBJ2-5 TRBD1 TRBV28 NA CASMDRGLETQYF TGTGCCAGTATGGACAGGGGGCTTGAGACCCAGTACTTC
TRBJ2-7 NA TRBV23-1 NA CASKVPYEQYF TGCGCCAGCAAAGTACCCTACGAGCAGTACTTC
TRBJ1-5 NA TRBV4-1 NA CASSQDEGWYQPQHF TGCGCCAGCAGCCAAGATGAGGGGTGGTATCAGCCCCAGCATTTT
TRBJ2-2 NA TRBV7-3 NA CASSPWGFRGNDGELFF TGTGCCAGCAGTCCTTGGGGGTTCAGGGGTAATGACGGGGAGCTGTTTTTT
TRBJ1-5 NA TRBV27 few CASSSYGPGPQHF TGTGCCAGCAGTTCGTATGGGCCCGGGCCCCAGCATTTT
TRBJ2-4 NA TRBV19 NA CASSIEVLAKNIQYF TGTGCCAGTAGTATAGAGGTGCTAGCCAAAAACATTCAGTACTTC
TRBJ2-5 TRBD1 TRBV7-3 NA CASSPQDRGGRETQYF TGTGCCAGCAGCCCCCAGGACAGGGGGGGGCGAGAGACCCAGTACTTC
TRBJ1-3 NA TRBV5-4 few CASSLAGTGNTIYF TGTGCCAGCAGCTTGGCGGGGACAGGAAACACCATATATTTT
TRBJ2-1 NA TRBV6-5 NA CASGDWGGPYNEQFF TGTGCCAGCGGGGATTGGGGGGGCCCCTACAATGAGCAGTTCTTC
TRBJ1-5 NA TRBV12-5 NA CASGKWPREGNQPQHF TGTGCTAGTGGTAAATGGCCTCGAGAGGGCAATCAGCCCCAGCATTTT
TRBJ1-1 NA TRBV7-9 NA CASSLGGTSNTEAFF TGTGCCAGCAGCTTAGGTGGGACCTCGAACACTGAAGCTTTCTTT